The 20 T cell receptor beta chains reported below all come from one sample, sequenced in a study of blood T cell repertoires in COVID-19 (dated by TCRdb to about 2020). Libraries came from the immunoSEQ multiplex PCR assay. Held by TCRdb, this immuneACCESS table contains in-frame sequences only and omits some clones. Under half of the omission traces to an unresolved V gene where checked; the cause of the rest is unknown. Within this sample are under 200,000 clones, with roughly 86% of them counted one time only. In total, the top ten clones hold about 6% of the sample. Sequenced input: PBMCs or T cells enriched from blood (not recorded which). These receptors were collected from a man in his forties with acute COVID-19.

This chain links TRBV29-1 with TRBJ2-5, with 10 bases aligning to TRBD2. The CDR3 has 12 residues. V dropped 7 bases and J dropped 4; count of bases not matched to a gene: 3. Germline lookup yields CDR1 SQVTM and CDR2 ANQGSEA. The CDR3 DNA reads TGCAGCGGATTAGCGGGAGGAGAGACCCAGTACTTC. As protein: CSGLAGGETQYF. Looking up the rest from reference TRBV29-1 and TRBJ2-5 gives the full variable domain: SAVISQKPSRDICQRGTSLTIQCQVDSQVTMMFWYRQQPGQSLTLIATANQGSEATYESGFVIDKFPISRPNLTFSTLTVSNMSPEDSSIYLCSGLAGGETQYFGPGTRLLVL.

CDR3 region: CASSLTGVGTGNGYTF. As DNA, the CDR3 is TGTGCCAGCTCCTTAACGGGCGTCGGGACAGGGAATGGCTACACCTTC. The chain employs TRBV18 and TRBJ1-2; 9 bases map to TRBD1. Trimming cost V 6 bases and J 6 bases; bases outside gene matches: 14. Germline loops: CDR1 KGHSH, CDR2 LQKENI. CDR3 length: 16 amino acids.

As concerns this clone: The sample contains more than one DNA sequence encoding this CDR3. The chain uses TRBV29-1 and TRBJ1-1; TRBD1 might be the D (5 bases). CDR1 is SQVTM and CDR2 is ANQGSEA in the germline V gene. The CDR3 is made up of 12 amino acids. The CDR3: CSGAPANTEAFF. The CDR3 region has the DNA TGCAGTGGGGCGCCGGCGAACACTGAAGCTTTCTTT.

CDR3 protein: CASSTAGSEQFF. DNA for the CDR3: TGTGCCAGTAGTACTGCAGGAAGTGAGCAGTTCTTC. The J gene is TRBJ2-1, the V gene TRBV19, with no clear D. The germline V gene has CDR1 LNHDA and CDR2 SQIVND (reference sequence). The CDR3 contains 12 residues. The V and J ends lost 4 bases and 9 bases respectively, with 10 bases between them.

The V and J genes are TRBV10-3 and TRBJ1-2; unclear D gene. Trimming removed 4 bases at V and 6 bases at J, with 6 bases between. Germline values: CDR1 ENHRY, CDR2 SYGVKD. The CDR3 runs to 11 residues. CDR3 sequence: CAISVGDGYTF. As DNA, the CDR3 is TGTGCCATCAGTGTGGGAGATGGCTACACCTTC.

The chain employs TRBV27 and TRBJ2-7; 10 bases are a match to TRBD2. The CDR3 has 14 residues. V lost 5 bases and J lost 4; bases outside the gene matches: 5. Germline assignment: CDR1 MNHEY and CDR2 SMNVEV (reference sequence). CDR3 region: CASSPGLASYEQYF. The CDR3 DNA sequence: TGTGCCAGCAGTCCGGGACTAGCGAGTTACGAGCAGTACTTC.

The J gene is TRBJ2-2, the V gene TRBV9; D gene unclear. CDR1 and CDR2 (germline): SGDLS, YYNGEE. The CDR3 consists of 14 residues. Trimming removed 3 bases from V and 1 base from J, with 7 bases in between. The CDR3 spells CASSAPLNTGELFF. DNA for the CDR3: TGTGCCAGCAGCGCCCCTCTGAACACCGGGGAGCTGTTTTTT.

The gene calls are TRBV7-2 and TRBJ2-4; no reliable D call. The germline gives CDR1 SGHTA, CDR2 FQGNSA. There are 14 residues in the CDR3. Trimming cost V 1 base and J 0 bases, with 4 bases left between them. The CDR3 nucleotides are TGTGCCAGCAGCTTAGAACTAGCCAAAAACATTCAGTACTTC. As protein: CASSLELAKNIQYF.

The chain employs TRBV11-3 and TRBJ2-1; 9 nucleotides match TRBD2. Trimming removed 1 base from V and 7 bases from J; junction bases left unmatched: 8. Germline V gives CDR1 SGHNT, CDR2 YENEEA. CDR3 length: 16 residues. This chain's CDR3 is CASSLGYGLASNEQFF. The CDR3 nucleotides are TGTGCCAGCAGCTTAGGGTATGGACTAGCGTCAAATGAGCAGTTCTTC.

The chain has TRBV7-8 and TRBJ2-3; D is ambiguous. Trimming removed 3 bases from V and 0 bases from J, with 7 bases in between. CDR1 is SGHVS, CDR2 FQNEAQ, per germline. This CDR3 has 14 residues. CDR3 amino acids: CASSLYSSTDTQYF. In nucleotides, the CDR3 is TGTGCCAGCAGCTTGTATTCTAGCACAGATACGCAGTATTTT.

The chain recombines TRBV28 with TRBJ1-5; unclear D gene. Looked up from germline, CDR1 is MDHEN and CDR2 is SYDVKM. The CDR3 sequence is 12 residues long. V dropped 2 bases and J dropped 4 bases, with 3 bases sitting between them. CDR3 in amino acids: CASSLPNQPQHF. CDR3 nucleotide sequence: TGTGCCAGCAGTTTACCAAATCAGCCCCAGCATTTT.

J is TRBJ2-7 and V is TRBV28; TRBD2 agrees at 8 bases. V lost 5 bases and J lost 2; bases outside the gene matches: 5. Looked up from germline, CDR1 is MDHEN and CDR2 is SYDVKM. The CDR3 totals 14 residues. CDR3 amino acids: CASSRQREPYEQYF. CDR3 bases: TGTGCCAGCAGTCGTCAGCGGGAGCCCTACGAGCAGTACTTC.

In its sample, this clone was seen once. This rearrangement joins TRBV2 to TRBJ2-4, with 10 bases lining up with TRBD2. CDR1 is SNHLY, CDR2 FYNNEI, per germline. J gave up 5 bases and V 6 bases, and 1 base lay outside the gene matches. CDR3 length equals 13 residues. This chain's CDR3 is CASSGTSENIQYF. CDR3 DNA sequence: TGTGCCAGCAGCGGGACTAGCGAAAACATTCAGTACTTC. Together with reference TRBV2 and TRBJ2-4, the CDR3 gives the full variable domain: EPEVTQTPSHQVTQMGQEVILRCVPISNHLYFYWYRQILGQKVEFLVSFYNNEISEKSEIFDDQFSVERPDGSNFTLKIRSTKLEDSAMYFCASSGTSENIQYFGAGTRLSVL.

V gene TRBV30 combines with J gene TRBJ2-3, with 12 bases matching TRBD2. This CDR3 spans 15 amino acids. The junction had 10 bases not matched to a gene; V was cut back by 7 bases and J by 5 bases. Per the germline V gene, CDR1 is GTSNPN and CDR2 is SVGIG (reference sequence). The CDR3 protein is CALRGLAGGRDTQYF. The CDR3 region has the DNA TGTGCCTTAAGGGGCCTAGCGGGAGGGAGAGATACGCAGTATTTT.

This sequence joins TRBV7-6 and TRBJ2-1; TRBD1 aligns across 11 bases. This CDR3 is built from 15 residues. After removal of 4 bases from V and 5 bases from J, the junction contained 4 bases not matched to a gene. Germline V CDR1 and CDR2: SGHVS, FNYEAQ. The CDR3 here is CASSSGTGGHNEQFF. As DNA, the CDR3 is TGTGCCAGCAGCTCCGGGACAGGGGGTCACAATGAGCAGTTCTTC.

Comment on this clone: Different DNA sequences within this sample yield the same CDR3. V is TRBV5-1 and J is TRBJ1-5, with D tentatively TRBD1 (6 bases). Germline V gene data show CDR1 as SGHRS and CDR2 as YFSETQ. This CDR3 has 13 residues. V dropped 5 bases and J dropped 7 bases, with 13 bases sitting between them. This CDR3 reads CASSGEGGQPQHF. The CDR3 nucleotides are TGCGCCAGCAGTGGGGAGGGGGGGCAGCCCCAGCATTTT. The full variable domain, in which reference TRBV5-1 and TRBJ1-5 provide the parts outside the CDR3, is KAGVTQTPRYLIKTRGQQVTLSCSPISGHRSVSWYQQTPGQGLQFLFEYFSETQRNKGNFPGRFSGRQFSNSRSEMNVSTLELGDSALYLCASSGEGGQPQHFGDGTRLSIL.

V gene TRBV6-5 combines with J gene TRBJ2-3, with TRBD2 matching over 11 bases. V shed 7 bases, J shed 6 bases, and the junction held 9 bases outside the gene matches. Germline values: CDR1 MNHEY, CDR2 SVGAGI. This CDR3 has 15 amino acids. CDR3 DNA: TGTGCCAGCAATTTCCTAGCGGGAGGAGGGGATACGCAGTATTTT. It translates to CASNFLAGGGDTQYF.

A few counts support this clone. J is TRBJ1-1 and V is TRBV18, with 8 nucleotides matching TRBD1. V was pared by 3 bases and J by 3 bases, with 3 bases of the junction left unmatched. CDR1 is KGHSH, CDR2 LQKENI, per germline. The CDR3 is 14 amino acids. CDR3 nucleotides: TGTGCCAGCTCACCCAACAGGGGGTACACTGAAGCTTTCTTT. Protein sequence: CASSPNRGYTEAFF. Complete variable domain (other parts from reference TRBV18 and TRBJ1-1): NAGVMQNPRHLVRRRGQEARLRCSPMKGHSHVYWYRQLPEEGLKFMVYLQKENIIDESGMPKERFSAEFPKEGPSILRIQQVVRGDSAAYFCASSPNRGYTEAFFGQGTRLTVV.

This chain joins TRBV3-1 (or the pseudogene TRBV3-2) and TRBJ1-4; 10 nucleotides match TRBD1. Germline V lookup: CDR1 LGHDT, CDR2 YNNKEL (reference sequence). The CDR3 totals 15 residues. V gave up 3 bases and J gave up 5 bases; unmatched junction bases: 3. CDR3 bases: TGTGCCAGCAGCCACCCGGGACAGGGGAATGAAAAACTGTTTTTT. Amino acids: CASSHPGQGNEKLFF.

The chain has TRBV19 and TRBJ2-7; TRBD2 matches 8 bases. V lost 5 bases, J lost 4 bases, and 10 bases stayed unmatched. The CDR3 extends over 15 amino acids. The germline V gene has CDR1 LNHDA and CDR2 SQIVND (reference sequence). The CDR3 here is CASSAGFTSGYEQYF. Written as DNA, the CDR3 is TGTGCCAGTAGTGCCGGTTTTACTAGCGGATACGAGCAGTACTTC.